The clone carrying this TCR beta chain was recorded a few times. Its antigen is as yet unknown. The data were obtained in a study of cytomegalovirus exposure and HLA in healthy donors. Study-wide results and limits: Later analysis suggested most CMV-associated TCR beta chains were HLA-restricted.

The CDR3 loop spans 15 amino acids. Germline assignment: CDR1 SGHTA and CDR2 FQGNSA. J was trimmed by 7 bases and V by 1 base; bases with no gene match: 9. PCR employed 60 Vbeta and 13 Jbeta primers. Clones were read by immunoSEQ multiplex PCR, and TCRdb kept only the in-frame ones, dropping some. The sample includes 200,000 to 250,000 clones, 70% seen only once; the top ten take 2.6%. This sequence originates from a man in his forties or fifties in good health and CMV-seropositive. The V and J genes are TRBV7-2 and TRBJ1-2; TRBD1 aligns across 7 bases. The sequenced sample consisted of PBMCs. In DNA, the CDR3 is TGTGCCAGCAGCTTAGTAGGTGATTCAGGGGGTGGCTACACCTTC. This codes for CASSLVGDSGGGYTF.